This entry lists 6 T cell receptor beta chains sequenced from one sample in a study of T cells after yellow fever vaccination. From the 5' RACE reads, TCRdb called clonotypes with MiXCR, one entry per CDR3 protein. The data show almost 600,000 distinct CDR3 sequences, approximately 12% seen once. The specimen was PBMCs, collected on the day of the yellow fever booster vaccination. The receptors were sampled from a man younger than 45 who received the YFV17D yellow fever vaccine.

This chain links TRBV3-1 with TRBJ2-1, with 13 positions matching TRBD2. V was pared by 11 bases and J by 5 bases, with 6 bases of the junction left unmatched. Germline-derived CDR1 and CDR2 are LGHDT and YNNKEL (reference sequence). CDR3 size: 14 residues. The CDR3 DNA is TGTGCCGTTGGACTAGCGGGAGACGACAATGAGCAGTTCTTC. Translated: CAVGLAGDDNEQFF.

This rearrangement joins TRBV4-2 to TRBJ2-2; D unresolved. V shed 0 bases and J shed 6 bases, with 11 bases lying between them. The CDR3 has 15 residues. CDR1 and CDR2 (germline): LGHNA, YNFKEQ. CDR3 in DNA: TGTGCCAGCAGCCAAGATGGACCTGACGCCGGGGAGCTGTTTTTT. This encodes CASSQDGPDAGELFF.

This chain joins TRBV7-9 and TRBJ2-5; D unresolved. The germline CDR1 and CDR2 sequences are SEHNR and FQNEAQ (reference sequence). The CDR3 totals 12 residues. Trimming took 5 bases from V and 5 from J, leaving 9 bases between them. CDR3 bases: TGTGCCAGCAGCGGACGGTTTGAGACCCAGTACTTC. It specifies CASSGRFETQYF. Full variable domain (rest looked up from reference TRBV7-9 and TRBJ2-5): DTGVSQNPRHKITKRGQNVTFRCDPISEHNRLYWYRQTLGQGPEFLTYFQNEAQLEKSRLLSDRFSAERPKGSFSTLEIQRTEQGDSAMYLCASSGRFETQYFGPGTRLLVL.

This clonotype was observed a handful of times. The rearrangement joins TRBV5-6 to TRBJ2-7, with 12 bases matching TRBD2. Germline V gene sequence: CDR1 SGHDT, CDR2 YYEEEE. V gave up 5 bases and J gave up 5 bases; unmatched junction bases: 8. The CDR3 spans 15 residues. CDR3 sequence reads: CASSRTSGNRNEQYF. The CDR3 DNA reads as TGTGCCAGCAGTAGGACTAGCGGGAACCGTAACGAGCAGTACTTC.

This clonotype turned up a few times. This chain joins TRBV3-1 and TRBJ2-5; 7 bases align to TRBD2. The V gene's germline CDR1 is LGHDT and CDR2 YNNKEL (reference sequence). The ends lost 2 bases at V and 2 bases at J; junction bases unmatched: 5. The CDR3 runs 15 residues. This CDR3 reads CASSQPSGKQETQYF. CDR3 DNA: TGTGCCAGCAGCCAACCTAGCGGAAAACAAGAGACCCAGTACTTC.

The gene calls are TRBV5-4 and TRBJ2-1; D might be TRBD1 (6 bases). The V gene's germline CDR1 is SGHNT and CDR2 YYREEE (reference sequence). V gave up 4 bases and J gave up 5 bases, with 13 bases separating them. The CDR3 has 14 residues. The CDR3 region is CASSTGQGDNEQFF. CDR3 bases: TGTGCCAGCAGCACGGGACAAGGGGACAATGAGCAGTTCTTC.